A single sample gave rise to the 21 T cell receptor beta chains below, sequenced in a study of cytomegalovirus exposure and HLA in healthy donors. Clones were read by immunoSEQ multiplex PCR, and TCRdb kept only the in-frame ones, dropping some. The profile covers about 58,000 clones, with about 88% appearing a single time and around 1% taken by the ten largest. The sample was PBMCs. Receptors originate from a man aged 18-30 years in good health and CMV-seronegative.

CDR3 DNA sequence: TGTGCCAGCATGTGGGACAGCGACACTGAAGCTTTCTTT. Translating it yields CASMWDSDTEAFF. The chain joins TRBV2 to TRBJ1-1; 7 bases agree with TRBD1. The germline V gene encodes CDR1 SNHLY and CDR2 FYNNEI. This CDR3 contains 13 residues. Trimming took 7 bases from V and 3 from J; bases not matched to a gene: 5.

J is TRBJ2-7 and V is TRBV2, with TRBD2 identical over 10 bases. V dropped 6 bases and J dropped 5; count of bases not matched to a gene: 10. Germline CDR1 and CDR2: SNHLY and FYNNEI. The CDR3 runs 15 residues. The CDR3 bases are TGTGCCAGCAGGGTGGGGCTAGCGGGAGCCCACGAGCAGTACTTC. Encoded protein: CASRVGLAGAHEQYF.

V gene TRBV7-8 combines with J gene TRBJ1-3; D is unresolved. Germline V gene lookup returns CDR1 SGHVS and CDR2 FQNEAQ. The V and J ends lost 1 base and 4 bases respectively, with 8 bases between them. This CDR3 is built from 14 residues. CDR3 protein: CASSLERRGNTIYF. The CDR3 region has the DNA TGTGCCAGCAGCTTAGAGCGTAGAGGAAACACCATATATTTT.

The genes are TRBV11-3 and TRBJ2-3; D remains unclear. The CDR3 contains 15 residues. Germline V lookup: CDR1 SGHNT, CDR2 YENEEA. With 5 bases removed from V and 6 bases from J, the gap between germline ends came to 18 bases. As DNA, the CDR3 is TGTGCCAGCAGCCCTTGGGCTCTCTTATCGGATACGCAGTATTTT. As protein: CASSPWALLSDTQYF. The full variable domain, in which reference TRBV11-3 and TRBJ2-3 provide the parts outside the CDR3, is EAGVVQSPRYKIIEKKQPVAFWCNPISGHNTLYWYLQNLGQGPELLIRYENEEAVDDSQLPKDRFSAERLKGVDSTLKIQPAELGDSAVYLCASSPWALLSDTQYFGPGTRLTVL.

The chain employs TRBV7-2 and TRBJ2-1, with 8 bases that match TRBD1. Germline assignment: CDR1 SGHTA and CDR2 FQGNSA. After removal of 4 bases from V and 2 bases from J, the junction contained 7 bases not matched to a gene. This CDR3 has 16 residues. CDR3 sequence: CASSYRQGWTYNEQFF. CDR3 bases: TGTGCCAGCAGCTACCGACAGGGGTGGACCTACAATGAGCAGTTCTTC. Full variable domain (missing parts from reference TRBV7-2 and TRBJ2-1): GAGVSQSPSNKVTEKGKDVELRCDPISGHTALYWYRQSLGQGLEFLIYFQGNSAPDKSGLPSDRFSAERTGGSVSTLTIQRTQQEDSAVYLCASSYRQGWTYNEQFFGPGTRLTVL.

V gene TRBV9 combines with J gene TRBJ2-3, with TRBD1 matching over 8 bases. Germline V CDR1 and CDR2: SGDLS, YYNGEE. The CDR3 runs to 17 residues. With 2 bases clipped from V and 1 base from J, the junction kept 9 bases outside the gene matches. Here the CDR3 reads CASSVALGQGGTDTQYF. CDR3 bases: TGTGCCAGCAGCGTTGCCCTTGGACAGGGCGGCACAGATACGCAGTATTTT.

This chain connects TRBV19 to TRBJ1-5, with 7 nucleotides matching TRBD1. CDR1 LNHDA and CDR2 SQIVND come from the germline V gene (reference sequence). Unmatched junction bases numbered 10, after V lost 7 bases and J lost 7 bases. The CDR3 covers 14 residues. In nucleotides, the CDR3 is TGTGCCAGTACCTTGGGACAGAACAGCCAGCCCCAGCATTTT. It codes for CASTLGQNSQPQHF. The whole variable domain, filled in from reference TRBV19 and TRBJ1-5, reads DGGITQSPKYLFRKEGQNVTLSCEQNLNHDAMYWYRQDPGQGLRLIYYSQIVNDFQKGDIAEGYSVSREKKESFPLTVTSAQKNPTAFYLCASTLGQNSQPQHFGDGTRLSIL.

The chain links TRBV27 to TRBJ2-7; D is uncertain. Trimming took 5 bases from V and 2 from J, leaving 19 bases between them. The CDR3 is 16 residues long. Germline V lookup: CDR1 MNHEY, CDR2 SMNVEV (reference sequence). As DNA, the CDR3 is TGTGCCAGCAGTCCCGGGTTGCTGGGTAGTCCCTACGAGCAGTACTTC. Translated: CASSPGLLGSPYEQYF.

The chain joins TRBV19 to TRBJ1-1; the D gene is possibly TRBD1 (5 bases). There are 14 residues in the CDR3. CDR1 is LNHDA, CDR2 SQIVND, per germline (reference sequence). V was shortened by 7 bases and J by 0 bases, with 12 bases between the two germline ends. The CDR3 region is CASTVGQMNTEAFF. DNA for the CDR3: TGTGCCAGTACCGTTGGACAAATGAACACTGAAGCTTTCTTT.

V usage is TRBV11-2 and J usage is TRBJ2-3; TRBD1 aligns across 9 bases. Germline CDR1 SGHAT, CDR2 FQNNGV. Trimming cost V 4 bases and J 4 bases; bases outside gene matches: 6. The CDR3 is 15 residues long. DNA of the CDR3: TGTGCCAGCAGCTCCTCGGGACAGGGTCCAGATACGCAGTATTTT. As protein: CASSSSGQGPDTQYF.

In DNA form, the CDR3 reads TGTGCCAGCAACCCTAAGGGGGCGGAGGGCTACACCTTC. It yields the protein CASNPKGAEGYTF. V gene TRBV7-2 combines with J gene TRBJ1-2, with 7 bases fitting TRBD1. Germline V CDR1 and CDR2: SGHTA, FQGNSA. The V and J ends lost 7 bases and 8 bases, in that order; junction bases with no gene match: 10. The length of the CDR3 is 13 residues.

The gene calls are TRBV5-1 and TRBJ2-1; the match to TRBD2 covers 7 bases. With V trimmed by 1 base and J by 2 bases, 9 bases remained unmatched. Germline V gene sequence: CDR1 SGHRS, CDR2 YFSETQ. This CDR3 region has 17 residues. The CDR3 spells CASSLSSAGVTYNEQFF. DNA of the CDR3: TGCGCCAGCAGCTTGTCTTCGGCGGGAGTAACCTACAATGAGCAGTTCTTC. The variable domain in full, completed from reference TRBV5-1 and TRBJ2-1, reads KAGVTQTPRYLIKTRGQQVTLSCSPISGHRSVSWYQQTPGQGLQFLFEYFSETQRNKGNFPGRFSGRQFSNSRSEMNVSTLELGDSALYLCASSLSSAGVTYNEQFFGPGTRLTVL.

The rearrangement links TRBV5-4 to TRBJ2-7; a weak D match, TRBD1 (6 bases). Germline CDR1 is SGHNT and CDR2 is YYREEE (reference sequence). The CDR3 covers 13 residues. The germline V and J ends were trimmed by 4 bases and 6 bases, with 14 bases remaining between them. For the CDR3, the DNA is TGTGCCAGCAGCATTGACAGGCTCCCCGAGCAGTACTTC. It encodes CASSIDRLPEQYF.

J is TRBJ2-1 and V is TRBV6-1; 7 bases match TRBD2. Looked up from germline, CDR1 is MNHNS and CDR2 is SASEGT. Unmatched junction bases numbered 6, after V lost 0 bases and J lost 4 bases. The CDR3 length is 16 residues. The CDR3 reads CASSEAGGMKYNEQFF. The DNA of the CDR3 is TGTGCCAGCAGTGAAGCGGGGGGGATGAAATACAATGAGCAGTTCTTC.

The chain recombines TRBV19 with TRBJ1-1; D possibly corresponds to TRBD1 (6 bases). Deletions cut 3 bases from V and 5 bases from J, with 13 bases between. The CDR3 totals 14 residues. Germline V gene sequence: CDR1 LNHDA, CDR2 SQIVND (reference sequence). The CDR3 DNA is TGTGCCAGTAGTATCACAGGGAGAGAGACTGAAGCTTTCTTT. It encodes CASSITGRETEAFF.

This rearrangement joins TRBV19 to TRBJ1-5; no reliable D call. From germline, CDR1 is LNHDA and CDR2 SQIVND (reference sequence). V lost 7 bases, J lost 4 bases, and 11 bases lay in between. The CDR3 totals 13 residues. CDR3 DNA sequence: TGTGCCAGTAAATTAGGCGGTAATCAGCCCCAGCATTTT. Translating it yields CASKLGGNQPQHF.

The CDR3 loop reads CASSPGQGRGYTF. The DNA for the CDR3 is TGTGCCAGCAGCCCCGGACAGGGAAGGGGCTACACCTTC. The chain has TRBV7-3 and TRBJ1-2; 8 bases line up with TRBD1. CDR1 and CDR2 (germline): SGHTA, FQGTGA. Trimming cost V 5 bases and J 8 bases; bases outside gene matches: 7. The CDR3 consists of 13 residues.

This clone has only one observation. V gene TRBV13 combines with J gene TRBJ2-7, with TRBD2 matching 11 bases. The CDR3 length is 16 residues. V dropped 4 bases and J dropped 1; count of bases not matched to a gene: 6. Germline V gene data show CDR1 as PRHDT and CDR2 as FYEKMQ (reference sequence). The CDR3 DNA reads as TGTGCCAGCAGCTCCCCCGGGACTAGCGGATCCTACGAGCAGTACTTC. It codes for CASSSPGTSGSYEQYF.

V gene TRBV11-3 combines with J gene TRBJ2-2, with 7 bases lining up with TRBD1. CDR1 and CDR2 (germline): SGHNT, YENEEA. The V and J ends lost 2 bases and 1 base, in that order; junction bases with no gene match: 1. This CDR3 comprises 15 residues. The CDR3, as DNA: TGTGCCAGCAGCTTACACAGGGGGAACACCGGGGAGCTGTTTTTT. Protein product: CASSLHRGNTGELFF. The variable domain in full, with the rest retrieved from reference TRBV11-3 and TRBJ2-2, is EAGVVQSPRYKIIEKKQPVAFWCNPISGHNTLYWYLQNLGQGPELLIRYENEEAVDDSQLPKDRFSAERLKGVDSTLKIQPAELGDSAVYLCASSLHRGNTGELFFGEGSRLTVL.

In nucleotides, the CDR3 is TGTGCCAGCAGCCCCCGCGGGGATGAAAAACTGTTTTTT. Its translation is CASSPRGDEKLFF. This rearrangement joins TRBV7-9 to TRBJ1-4; no clear D. Germline V gene sequence: CDR1 SEHNR, CDR2 FQNEAQ (reference sequence). This CDR3 contains 13 residues. V lost 5 bases and J lost 6, with 10 bases in between.

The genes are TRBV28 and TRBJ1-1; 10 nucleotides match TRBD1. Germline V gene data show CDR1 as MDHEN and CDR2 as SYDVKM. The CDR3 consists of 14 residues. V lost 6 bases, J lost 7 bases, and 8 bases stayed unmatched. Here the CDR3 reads CASSPGQGYGEAFF. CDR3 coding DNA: TGTGCCAGCAGCCCGGGACAGGGGTATGGTGAAGCTTTCTTT.